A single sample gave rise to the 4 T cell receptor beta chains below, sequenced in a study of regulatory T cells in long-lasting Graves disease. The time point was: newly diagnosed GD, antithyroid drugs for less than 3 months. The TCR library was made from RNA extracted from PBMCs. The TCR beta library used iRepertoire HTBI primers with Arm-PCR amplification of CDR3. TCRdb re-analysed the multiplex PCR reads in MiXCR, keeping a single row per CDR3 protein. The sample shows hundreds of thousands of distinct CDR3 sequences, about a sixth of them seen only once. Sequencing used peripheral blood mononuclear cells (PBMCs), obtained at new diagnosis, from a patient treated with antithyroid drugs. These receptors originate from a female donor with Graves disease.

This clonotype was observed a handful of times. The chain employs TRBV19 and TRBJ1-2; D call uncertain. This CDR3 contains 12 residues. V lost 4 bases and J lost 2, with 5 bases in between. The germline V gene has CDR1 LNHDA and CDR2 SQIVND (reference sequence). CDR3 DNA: TGTGCCAGTAGTACTATGAACTATGGCTACACCTTC. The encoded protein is CASSTMNYGYTF.

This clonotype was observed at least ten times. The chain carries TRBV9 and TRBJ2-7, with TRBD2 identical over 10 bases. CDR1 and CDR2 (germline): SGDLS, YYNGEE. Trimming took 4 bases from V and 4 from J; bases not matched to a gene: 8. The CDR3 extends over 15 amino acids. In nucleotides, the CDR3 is TGTGCCAGCAGCCCCCTAGCGGGAGAGGGATACGAGCAGTACTTC. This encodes CASSPLAGEGYEQYF.

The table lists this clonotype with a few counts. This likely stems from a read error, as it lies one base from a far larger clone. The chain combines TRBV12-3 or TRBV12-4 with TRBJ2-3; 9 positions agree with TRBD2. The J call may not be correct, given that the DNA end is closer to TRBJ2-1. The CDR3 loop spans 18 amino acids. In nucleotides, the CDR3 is TGTGCCAGCAGCCCTTCTGGGCTGGCAGCGGGAGGTCGAGATGGGCAGTTCTTC. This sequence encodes CASSPSGLAAGGRDGQFF.

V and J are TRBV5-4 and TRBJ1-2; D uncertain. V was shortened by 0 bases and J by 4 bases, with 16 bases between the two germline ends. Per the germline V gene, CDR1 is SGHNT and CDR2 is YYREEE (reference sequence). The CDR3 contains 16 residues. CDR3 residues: CASSLGSPAEIYGYTF. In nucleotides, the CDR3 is TGTGCCAGCAGCTTGGGGTCGCCGGCGGAGATCTATGGCTACACCTTC.